These 8 T cell receptor beta chains share one sample of origin, sequenced in a study of blood T cell repertoires in COVID-19. TCRdb's table, derived via immunoSEQ multiplex PCR, lists solely in-frame clones and lacks some. The table includes 150,000 to 200,000 clones, 84% detected once. Input material: PBMCs or T cells enriched from blood (not recorded which). Receptors originate from a man aged 45 to 65 who had recovered from COVID-19.

This chain links TRBV4-3 with TRBJ1-4; 8 nucleotides align to TRBD1. Germline V gene data show CDR1 as LGHNA and CDR2 as YSLEER. There are 17 residues in the CDR3. Trimming took 1 base from V and 5 from J; bases not matched to a gene: 9. CDR3 protein: CASSQVITRDRNEKLFF. The CDR3 region has the DNA TGCGCCAGCAGCCAAGTTATAACTCGGGACAGGAATGAAAAACTGTTTTTT.

This rearrangement joins TRBV6-5 to TRBJ1-5, with D uncertain. Trimming pared 5 bases from V and 7 bases from J, leaving 9 bases between. The CDR3 extends over 12 amino acids. The germline CDR1 and CDR2 sequences are MNHEY and SVGAGI. The CDR3 nucleotides read TGTGCCAGCAGTATCTTCTCGCAGCCCCAGCATTTT. Amino acids: CASSIFSQPQHF.

The V call is TRBV7-2, the J call TRBJ2-5, with D maybe TRBD2 (6 bases). The germline CDR1 and CDR2 sequences are SGHTA and FQGNSA. The CDR3 loop spans 15 amino acids. V lost 4 bases, J lost 2 bases, and 14 bases lay in between. This CDR3 is CASSSFAGLQETQYF. The CDR3 DNA follows: TGTGCCAGCAGCTCATTCGCGGGGTTACAAGAGACCCAGTACTTC.

On this clone: A read error may account for a junction end that differs from germline. The chain links TRBV12-3 or TRBV12-4 to TRBJ2-2, with 10 bases identical to TRBD1. The CDR3 is 12 amino acids. The CDR3 sequence is CASSKGTGEVFF. For the CDR3, the DNA is TGTGCCAGCAGTAAAGGGACAGGGGAGGTGTTTTTT.

The chain employs TRBV24-1 and TRBJ2-1, with D perhaps TRBD2 (6 bases). The CDR3 runs to 15 residues. Trimming took off 6 bases at V and 9 bases at J, with 20 bases between the two ends. CDR1 KGHDR and CDR2 SFDVKD come from the germline V gene. The DNA for the CDR3 is TGTGCCACCAGTCCGGGACGGGGGTTAATTTTTGAGCAGTTCTTC. Amino acids: CATSPGRGLIFEQFF.

J is TRBJ1-1 and V is TRBV5-1; tentative D call: TRBD1 (5 bases). The ends were cut back, 0 bases at V and 6 bases at J, with 9 bases in the middle. In germline, CDR1 is SGHRS, CDR2 YFSETQ. The CDR3 contains 13 residues. CDR3 sequence reads: CASSLGQGPEAFF. In nucleotides, the CDR3 is TGCGCCAGCAGCTTGGGTCAGGGCCCTGAAGCTTTCTTT.

The chain carries TRBV7-8 and TRBJ1-2; perhaps TRBD1 as D (6 bases). CDR3 length: 14 amino acids. Germline V CDR1 and CDR2: SGHVS, FQNEAQ. Trimming removed 4 bases from V and 4 bases from J, with 13 bases in between. CDR3 in amino acids: CASSSNRGGYGYTF. In DNA form, the CDR3 reads TGTGCCAGCAGCTCTAATAGGGGGGGCTATGGCTACACCTTC.

The chain joins TRBV6-5 to TRBJ2-7; tentative D call: TRBD2 (6 bases). Trimming took 8 bases from V and 2 from J, leaving 16 bases between them. The CDR3 runs to 14 residues. The germline V gene has CDR1 MNHEY and CDR2 SVGAGI. Here the CDR3 DNA reads TGTGCCAGCTGGCTCGGGACGGGGGCCTACGAGCAGTACTTC. Amino acid sequence: CASWLGTGAYEQYF.